This T cell receptor (beta chain) was documented in a study of early stage breast cancer tumors. The V end lost 4 bases, the J end lost 2 bases, and 3 bases lay between the germline ends. CDR1 SEHNR and CDR2 FQNEAQ come from the germline V gene (reference sequence). The CDR3 spans 12 residues. Sequencing was performed with immunoSEQ multiplex PCR; in TCRdb, only in-frame clones are kept and a portion is missing. Of 25,000 to 35,000 clones in the sample, 70% to 75% were seen once. The chain links TRBV7-9 to TRBJ1-5; D gene ambiguous. Material: blood. The clonotype comes from a middle-aged person with breast cancer. CDR3: CASSWGNQPQHF. The CDR3 coding sequence is TGTGCCAGCAGCTGGGGCAATCAGCCCCAGCATTTT.